Listed here is a single T cell receptor beta chain. These data originate in a study of shared clonotypes between healthy human individuals. The CDR3 totals 15 residues. Germline CDR1 reads SGHTA; CDR2 reads FQGTGA. V lost 1 base and J lost 8, with 15 bases in between. The authors ran the assay at deep level. The data were produced by immunoSEQ multiplex PCR, yet TCRdb's version contains in-frame clones alone and is incomplete. The table includes about a million clones, about 72% detected once. The receptor comes from a man aged 18 to 30 in good health. Some clones in this sample may be carry-over from other donors' samples. This chain joins TRBV7-3 and TRBJ2-1, with D perhaps matching TRBD2 (6 bases). Sequenced sample: memory CD4+ T cells from PBMCs. Subset here: CD45RA-negative fraction. The CDR3 DNA reads TGTGCCAGCAGCTTAATGCTAGCGCTATACGATGAGCAGTTCTTC. Protein product: CASSLMLALYDEQFF.